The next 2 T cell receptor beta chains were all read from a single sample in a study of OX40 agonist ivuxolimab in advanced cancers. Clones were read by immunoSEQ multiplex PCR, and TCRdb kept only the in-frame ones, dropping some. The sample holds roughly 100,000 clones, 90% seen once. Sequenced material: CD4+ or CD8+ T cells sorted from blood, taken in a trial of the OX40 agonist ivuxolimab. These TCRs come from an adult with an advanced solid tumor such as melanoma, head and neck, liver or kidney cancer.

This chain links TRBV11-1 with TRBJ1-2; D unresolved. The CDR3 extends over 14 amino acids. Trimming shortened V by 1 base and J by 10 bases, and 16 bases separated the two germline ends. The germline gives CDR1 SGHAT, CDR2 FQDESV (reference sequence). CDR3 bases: TGTGCCAGCAGCTTAGATCGTTCGGGCAGCGTCTACACCTTC. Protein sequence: CASSLDRSGSVYTF.

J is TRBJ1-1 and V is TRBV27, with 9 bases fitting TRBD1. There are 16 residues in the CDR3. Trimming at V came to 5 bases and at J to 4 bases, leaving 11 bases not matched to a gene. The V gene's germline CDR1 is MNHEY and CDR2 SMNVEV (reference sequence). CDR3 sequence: CASSKTTGTGPTEAFF. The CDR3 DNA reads TGTGCCAGCAGTAAAACGACTGGGACAGGGCCCACTGAAGCTTTCTTT.